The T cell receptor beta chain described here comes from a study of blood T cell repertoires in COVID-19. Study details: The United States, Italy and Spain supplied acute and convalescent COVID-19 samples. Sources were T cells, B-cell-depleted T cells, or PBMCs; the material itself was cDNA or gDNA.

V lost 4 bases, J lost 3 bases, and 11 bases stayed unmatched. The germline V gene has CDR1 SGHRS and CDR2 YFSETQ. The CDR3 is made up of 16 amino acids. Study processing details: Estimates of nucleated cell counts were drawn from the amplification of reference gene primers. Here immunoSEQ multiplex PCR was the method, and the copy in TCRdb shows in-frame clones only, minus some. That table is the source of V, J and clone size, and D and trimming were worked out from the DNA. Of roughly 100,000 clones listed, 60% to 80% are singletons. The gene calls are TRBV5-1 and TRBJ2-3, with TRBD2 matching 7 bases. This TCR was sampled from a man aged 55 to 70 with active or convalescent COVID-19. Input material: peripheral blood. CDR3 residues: CASSHRSGAATDTQYF. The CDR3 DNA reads TGCGCCAGCAGCCACAGAAGCGGGGCCGCGACAGATACGCAGTATTTT.